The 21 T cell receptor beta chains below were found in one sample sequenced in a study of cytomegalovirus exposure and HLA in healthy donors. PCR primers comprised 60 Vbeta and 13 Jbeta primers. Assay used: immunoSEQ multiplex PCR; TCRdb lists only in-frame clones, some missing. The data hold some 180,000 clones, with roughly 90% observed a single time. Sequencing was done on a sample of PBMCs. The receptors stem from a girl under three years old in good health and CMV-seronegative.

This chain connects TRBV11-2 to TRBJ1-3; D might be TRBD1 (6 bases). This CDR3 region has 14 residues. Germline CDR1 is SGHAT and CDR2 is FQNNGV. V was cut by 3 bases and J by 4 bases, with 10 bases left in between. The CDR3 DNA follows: TGTGCCAGCAGCTTTACAGGGTGGGGAAACACCATATATTTT. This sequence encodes CASSFTGWGNTIYF.

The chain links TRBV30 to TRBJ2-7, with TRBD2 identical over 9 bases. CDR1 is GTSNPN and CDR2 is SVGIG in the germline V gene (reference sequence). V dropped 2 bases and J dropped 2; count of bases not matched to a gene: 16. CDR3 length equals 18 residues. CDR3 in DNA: TGTGCCTGGAGTCCGGTTTCCCTAGCGGGATATAAAGCCTACGAGCAGTACTTC. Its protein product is CAWSPVSLAGYKAYEQYF.

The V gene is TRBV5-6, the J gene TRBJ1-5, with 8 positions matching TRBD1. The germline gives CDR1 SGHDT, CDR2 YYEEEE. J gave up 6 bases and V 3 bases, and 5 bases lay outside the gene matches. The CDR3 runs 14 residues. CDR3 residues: CASSSGQGGQPQHF. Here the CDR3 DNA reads TGTGCCAGCAGCTCCGGACAGGGAGGTCAGCCCCAGCATTTT.

As DNA, the CDR3 is TGTGCCAGCAGTTACGGGTGGGAGGGCCCGACAGATACGCAGTATTTT. This sequence encodes CASSYGWEGPTDTQYF. The rearrangement joins TRBV6-7 to TRBJ2-3, with 7 positions matching TRBD2. TRBV6-7 is classed as an ORF, of uncertain function. The junction had 8 bases not matched to a gene; V was cut back by 2 bases and J by 3 bases. This CDR3 has 16 amino acids.

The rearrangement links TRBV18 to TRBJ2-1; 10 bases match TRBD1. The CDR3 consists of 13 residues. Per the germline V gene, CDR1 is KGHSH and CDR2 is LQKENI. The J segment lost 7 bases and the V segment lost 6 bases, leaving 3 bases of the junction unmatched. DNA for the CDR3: TGTGCCAGCTCGCGGACAGGGGGGAATGAGCAGTTCTTC. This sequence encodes CASSRTGGNEQFF.

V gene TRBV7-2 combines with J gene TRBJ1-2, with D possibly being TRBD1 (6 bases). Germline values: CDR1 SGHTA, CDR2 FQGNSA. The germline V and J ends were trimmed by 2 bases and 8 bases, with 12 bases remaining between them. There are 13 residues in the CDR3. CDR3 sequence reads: CASSLLQGLGYTF. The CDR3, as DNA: TGTGCCAGCAGCTTATTACAGGGCTTAGGCTACACCTTC.

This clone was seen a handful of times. CDR3 sequence reads: CASRGLAGSATQYF. The CDR3 DNA follows: TGTGCCAGCAGGGGACTAGCGGGATCTGCGACCCAGTACTTC. V is TRBV2 and J is TRBJ2-5; TRBD2 matches at 13 bases. The CDR3 consists of 14 residues. Germline loops: CDR1 SNHLY, CDR2 FYNNEI. V shed 6 bases and J 7 bases; nucleotides not matched to a gene: 5.

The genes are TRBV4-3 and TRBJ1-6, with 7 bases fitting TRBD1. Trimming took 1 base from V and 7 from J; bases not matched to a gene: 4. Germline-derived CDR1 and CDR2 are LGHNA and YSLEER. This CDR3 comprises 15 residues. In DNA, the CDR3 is TGCGCCAGCAGCCAAGGACAGGGCCCGAATTCACCCCTCCACTTT. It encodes CASSQGQGPNSPLHF.

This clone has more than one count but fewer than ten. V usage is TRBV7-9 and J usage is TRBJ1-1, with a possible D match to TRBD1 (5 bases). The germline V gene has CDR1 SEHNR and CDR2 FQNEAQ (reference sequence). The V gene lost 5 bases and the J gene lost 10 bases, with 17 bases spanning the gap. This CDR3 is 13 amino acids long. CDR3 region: CASSSKGEWGAFF. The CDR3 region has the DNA TGTGCCAGCAGCAGCAAAGGGGAATGGGGAGCTTTCTTT.

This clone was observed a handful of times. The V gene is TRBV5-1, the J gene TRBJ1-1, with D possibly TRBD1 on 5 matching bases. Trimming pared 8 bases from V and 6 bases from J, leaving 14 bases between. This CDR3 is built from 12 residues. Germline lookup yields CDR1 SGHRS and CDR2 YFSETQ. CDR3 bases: TGCGCCAGGCCTATGACAGAAGCTGAAGCTTTCTTT. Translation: CARPMTEAEAFF. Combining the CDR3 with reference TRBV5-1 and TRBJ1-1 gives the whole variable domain KAGVTQTPRYLIKTRGQQVTLSCSPISGHRSVSWYQQTPGQGLQFLFEYFSETQRNKGNFPGRFSGRQFSNSRSEMNVSTLELGDSALYLCARPMTEAEAFFGQGTRLTVV.

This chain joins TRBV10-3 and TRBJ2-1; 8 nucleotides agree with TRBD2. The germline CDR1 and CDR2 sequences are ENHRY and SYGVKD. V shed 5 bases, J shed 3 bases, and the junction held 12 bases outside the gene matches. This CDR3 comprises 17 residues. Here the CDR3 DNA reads TGTGCCATCAGTCTAATATACACGGGACTAGGCTACAATGAGCAGTTCTTC. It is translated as CAISLIYTGLGYNEQFF.

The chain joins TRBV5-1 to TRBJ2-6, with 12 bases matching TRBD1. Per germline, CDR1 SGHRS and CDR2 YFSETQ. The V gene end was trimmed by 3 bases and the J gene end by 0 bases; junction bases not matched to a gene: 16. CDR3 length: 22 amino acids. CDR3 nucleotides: TGCGCCAGCAGCTCGTGGTGGGACAGGGGGCCCTTTCTGAGCTCTGGGGCCAACGTCCTGACTTTC. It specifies CASSSWWDRGPFLSSGANVLTF.

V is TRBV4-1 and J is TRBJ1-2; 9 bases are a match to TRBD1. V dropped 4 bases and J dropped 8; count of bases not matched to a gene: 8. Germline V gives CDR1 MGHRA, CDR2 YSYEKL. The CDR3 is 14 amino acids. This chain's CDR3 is CASSPPGTGKGYTF. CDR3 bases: TGCGCCAGCAGCCCCCCGGGGACAGGGAAAGGCTACACCTTC.

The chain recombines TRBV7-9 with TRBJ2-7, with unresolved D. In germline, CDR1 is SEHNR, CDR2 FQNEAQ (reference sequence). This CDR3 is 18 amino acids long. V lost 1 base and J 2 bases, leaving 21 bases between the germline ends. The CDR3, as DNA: TGTGCCAGCAGCTTAGGGAGTGGCTCTAGGCTCTTTCCCTACGAGCAGTACTTC. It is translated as CASSLGSGSRLFPYEQYF.

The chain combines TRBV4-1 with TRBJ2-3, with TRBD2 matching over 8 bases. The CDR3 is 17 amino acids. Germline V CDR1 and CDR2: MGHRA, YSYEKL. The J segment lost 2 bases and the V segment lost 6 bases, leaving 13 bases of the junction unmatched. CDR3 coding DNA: TGCGCCAGCAGAAAGGGCCTCGGGGGGGAGGTCACAGATACGCAGTATTTT. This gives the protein CASRKGLGGEVTDTQYF.

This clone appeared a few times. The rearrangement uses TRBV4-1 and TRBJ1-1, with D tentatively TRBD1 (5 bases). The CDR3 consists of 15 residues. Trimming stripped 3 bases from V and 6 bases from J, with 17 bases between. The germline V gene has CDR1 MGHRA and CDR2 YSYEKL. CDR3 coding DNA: TGCGCCAGCAGCCAGGGGGACTTGGGGACCCCTGAAGCTTTCTTT. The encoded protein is CASSQGDLGTPEAFF.

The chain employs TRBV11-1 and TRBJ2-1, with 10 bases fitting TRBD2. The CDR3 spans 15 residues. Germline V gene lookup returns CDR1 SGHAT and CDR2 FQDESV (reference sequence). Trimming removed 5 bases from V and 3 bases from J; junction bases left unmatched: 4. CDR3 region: CASSKTSGDYNEQFF. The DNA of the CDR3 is TGTGCCAGCAGCAAAACTAGCGGGGACTACAATGAGCAGTTCTTC.

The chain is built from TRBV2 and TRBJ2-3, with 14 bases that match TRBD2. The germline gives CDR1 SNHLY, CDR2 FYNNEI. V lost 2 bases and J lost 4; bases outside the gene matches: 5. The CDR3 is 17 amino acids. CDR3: CASSEWGTSGRADTQYF. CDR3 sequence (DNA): TGTGCCAGCAGTGAATGGGGGACTAGCGGGAGAGCAGATACGCAGTATTTT. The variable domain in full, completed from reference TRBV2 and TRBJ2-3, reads EPEVTQTPSHQVTQMGQEVILRCVPISNHLYFYWYRQILGQKVEFLVSFYNNEISEKSEIFDDQFSVERPDGSNFTLKIRSTKLEDSAMYFCASSEWGTSGRADTQYFGPGTRLTVL.

The CDR3 region is CASSFTGQFEAFF. CDR3 nucleotide sequence: TGCGCCAGCAGCTTTACGGGACAGTTTGAAGCTTTCTTT. This chain joins TRBV5-1 and TRBJ1-1, with 7 bases that match TRBD1. Per germline, CDR1 SGHRS and CDR2 YFSETQ. V shed 2 bases and J 7 bases; nucleotides not matched to a gene: 5. This CDR3 has 13 amino acids.

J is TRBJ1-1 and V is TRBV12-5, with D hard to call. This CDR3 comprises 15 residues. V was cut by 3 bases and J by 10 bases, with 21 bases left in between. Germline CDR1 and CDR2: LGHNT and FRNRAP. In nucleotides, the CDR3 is TGTGCTAGTGGTTTACCCACATATCCCCCGGGAGCAGCTTTCTTT. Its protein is CASGLPTYPPGAAFF.

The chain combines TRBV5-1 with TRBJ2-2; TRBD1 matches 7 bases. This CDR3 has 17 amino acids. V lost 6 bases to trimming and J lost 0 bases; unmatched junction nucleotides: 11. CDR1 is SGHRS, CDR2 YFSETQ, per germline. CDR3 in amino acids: CASTFFPTGANTGELFF. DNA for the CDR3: TGCGCCAGCACATTCTTCCCCACAGGGGCGAACACCGGGGAGCTGTTTTTT.